Shown below are 12 T cell receptor beta chains from a single sample sequenced in a study of immune heterogeneity within non-small cell lung tumors. Amplification of the TCR beta CDR3 was achieved through multiplex PCR with 32 V and 13 J primers. TCRdb reanalysed the multiplex PCR reads using MiXCR and keeps one entry per CDR3 protein. The sample yields around 11,000 distinct CDR3 sequences, approximately 31% seen once. Per sample, roughly 600 ng of bulk tumor genomic DNA was the template used. Every primary tumor yielded several biopsies, spaced far apart, that were taken during surgery. Before undergoing curative surgery, patients had newly diagnosed non-small cell lung cancer that was untreated. Sequenced: lung tumor tissue. The source of these receptors is a woman aged 50 to 65 with non-small cell lung cancer.

The chain combines TRBV18 with TRBJ2-1; no definite D call. Trimming stripped 3 bases from V and 9 bases from J, with 21 bases between. Per germline, CDR1 KGHSH and CDR2 LQKENI. This CDR3 comprises 16 residues. The CDR3 DNA sequence: TGTGCCAGCTCACCGGGCAGCCCGGTGGCATGGGGTGAGCAGTTCTTC. Amino acid sequence: CASSPGSPVAWGEQFF.

By sample fraction, this clonotype is medium-sized (0.01 to 0.1%). The chain uses TRBV7-8 and TRBJ1-6; 8 bases are shared with TRBD1. CDR1 and CDR2 (germline): SGHVS, FQNEAQ. The junction had 8 bases not matched to a gene; V was cut back by 6 bases and J by 7 bases. The CDR3 is made up of 15 amino acids. The CDR3 reads CASRPPGQENSPLHF. The CDR3 coding sequence is TGTGCCAGCAGGCCGCCGGGACAGGAGAATTCACCCCTCCACTTT.

The sample holds a few counts of this clonotype. V gene TRBV11-3 combines with J gene TRBJ2-6; maybe TRBD2 (6 bases). Trimming took 5 bases from V and 0 from J, leaving 17 bases between them. The length of the CDR3 is 18 residues. The germline V gene has CDR1 SGHNT and CDR2 YENEEA. Written as DNA, the CDR3 is TGTGCCAGCAGCCGGGGAAGGGGAGGTCTCTCTGGGGCCAACGTCCTGACTTTC. Translated: CASSRGRGGLSGANVLTF.

The chain joins TRBV24-1 to TRBJ2-1, with TRBD2 matching 8 bases. This CDR3 is built from 18 residues. Germline trimming cut 3 bases from V and 10 bases from J; bases unmatched to any gene: 19. Per the germline V gene, CDR1 is KGHDR and CDR2 is SFDVKD. Here the CDR3 DNA reads TGTGCCACCAGTGATCCCACCGACGGGGGGGAGCCGGTGTGGGAGCAGTTCTTC. This encodes CATSDPTDGGEPVWEQFF.

To note about this clonotype: Given a much more abundant clone one base away, this may be a read error. The chain recombines TRBV6-1 with TRBJ1-3; no clear D. This CDR3 has 14 amino acids. Germline V lookup: CDR1 MNHNS, CDR2 SASEGT. The CDR3 DNA sequence: TGTGCCAGGAGTGAAGCCTTCTCTGGAAACACCATATATTTT. Amino acids: CARSEAFSGNTIYF.

This clonotype was counted ten times or more. The rearrangement joins TRBV2 to TRBJ1-1; unclear D gene. Trimming took off 7 bases at V and 3 bases at J, with 9 bases between the two ends. Germline CDR1 is SNHLY and CDR2 is FYNNEI. The CDR3 runs 12 residues. CDR3: CASKPQDTEAFF. In DNA, the CDR3 is TGTGCCAGCAAACCCCAGGACACTGAAGCTTTCTTT.

This clonotype was seen many times. This chain connects TRBV6-1 to TRBJ1-1, with D hard to call. The germline V gene has CDR1 MNHNS and CDR2 SASEGT. CDR3 size: 15 residues. Trimming removed 7 bases at V and 4 bases at J, with 19 bases between. CDR3 residues: CASTQRGGLLTEAFF. In nucleotides, the CDR3 is TGTGCCAGCACTCAAAGAGGAGGGCTGCTCACTGAAGCTTTCTTT.

V and J are TRBV11-2 and TRBJ2-5, with TRBD2 identical over 9 bases. The trim removed 5 bases at V and 2 bases at J, leaving 12 bases unmatched. In germline, CDR1 is SGHAT, CDR2 FQNNGV. CDR3 length: 17 amino acids. CDR3 sequence reads: CASSHGPSGTPQETQYF. The CDR3 DNA sequence: TGTGCCAGCAGCCATGGGCCTAGCGGGACCCCTCAAGAGACCCAGTACTTC. Drawing the rest from reference TRBV11-2 and TRBJ2-5, the complete variable domain is EAGVAQSPRYKIIEKRQSVAFWCNPISGHATLYWYQQILGQGPKLLIQFQNNGVVDDSQLPKDRFSAERLKGVDSTLKIQPAKLEDSAVYLCASSHGPSGTPQETQYFGPGTRLLVL.

With regard to this clonotype: This sequence may be a read error, since a much larger clone differs from it by one base. The rearrangement joins TRBV7-9 to TRBJ1-6; no clear D. Trimming shortened V by 7 bases and J by 6 bases, and 10 bases separated the two germline ends. The CDR3 loop spans 13 amino acids. Germline V lookup: CDR1 SEHNR, CDR2 FQNEAQ (reference sequence). In DNA, the CDR3 is TGTGCCAGCAACTCCGGAACTAATTCACCCCTCCACTTT. Residues: CASNSGTNSPLHF.

About this clonotype: A much larger clonotype is one base distant, so this may be a read error. This chain links TRBV20-1 with TRBJ2-7, with 10 bases aligning to TRBD1. The CDR3 covers 13 residues. Germline lookup yields CDR1 DFQATT and CDR2 SNEGSKA (reference sequence). The CDR3 nucleotides are TGCAGAGCCGAAGACAGGGGGCACTACGAGCAGTACTTC. It translates to CRAEDRGHYEQYF.

This clonotype rates as medium-sized. This chain connects TRBV15 to TRBJ2-5; possible D gene TRBD2, 6 bases. The germline V gene encodes CDR1 LNHNV and CDR2 YYDKDF (reference sequence). This CDR3 comprises 16 residues. The germline V and J ends were trimmed by 8 bases and 4 bases, with 23 bases remaining between them. The CDR3 region is CATGRTGTPFRETQYF. CDR3 in DNA: TGTGCCACCGGACGCACCGGGACTCCCTTCCGAGAGACCCAGTACTTC.

This clonotype turned up a few times. The V and J genes are TRBV3-1 and TRBJ1-1, with TRBD1 identical over 7 bases. Germline loops: CDR1 LGHDT, CDR2 YNNKEL (reference sequence). This CDR3 has 15 amino acids. The junction had 10 bases not matched to a gene; V was cut back by 8 bases and J by 1 base. The CDR3 DNA is TGTGCCAGCGGAATCCAGGGGGGAAAGAACACTGAAGCTTTCTTT. Amino acids: CASGIQGGKNTEAFF.